This T cell receptor (beta chain) is from a study of T cells in Graves' hyperthyroidism and ophthalmopathy. The germline V and J ends were trimmed by 10 bases and 0 bases, with 2 bases remaining between them. CDR3 length: 10 residues. Per germline, CDR1 MNHGY and CDR2 SVAAGI. RNA transcripts yielded amplified TCR beta CDR3 regions. The study used the HTBI primer set for a first-round RT-PCR of the TCR CDR3. TCRdb passed the multiplex PCR reads through MiXCR, listing each CDR3 protein once. Among approximately 690,000 distinct CDR3 sequences listed, around 20% were seen once. Only a few counts were recorded for this clonotype.

The receptor's source is a man aged 25-45 years with Graves' ophthalmopathy. This chain connects TRBV6-9 to TRBJ2-3; no clear D gene. Sequences were obtained from blood. In DNA, the CDR3 is TGTGCCATCAGCACAGATACGCAGTATTTT. Its protein product is CAISTDTQYF.